A selection of T cell receptor beta chains follows, all from one sample in a study of cytotoxic CD8 clonotypes in ibrutinib-treated CLL. The repertoire was sequenced with immunoSEQ multiplex PCR; TCRdb's copy has only in-frame clones and lacks some. The data contain about 330,000 clones, roughly 71% of them seen just once; the ten biggest clones take up around 6.3%. The sample was PBMCs, taken after 36 months of ibrutinib treatment. The receptors shown here come from a human donor with chronic lymphocytic leukemia. Each CDR3 is given with its conserved first and last residue. Fields, in order: J gene, D gene, clone size, V gene, CDR3 DNA, CDR3 protein. D genes are given only for firm matches. A row's size may be missing; if present it is once, few, many or a size class.

TRBJ1-1,TRBD1,NA,TRBV7-9,TGTGCCAGCAGCTTACGGACTGTCGGGGACAGAGAAGCTTTCTTT,CASSLRTVGDREAFF
TRBJ2-7,NA,NA,TRBV10-3,TGTGCCATCAGTGTCTTCAAGGACTACAAGGTCTACGAGCAGTACTTC,CAISVFKDYKVYEQYF
TRBJ2-1,TRBD2,few,TRBV29-1,TGCAGCGCCGGACTAGGGAGGGATGAGCAGTTCTTC,CSAGLGRDEQFF
TRBJ2-1,TRBD1,NA,TRBV7-6,TGTGCCAGCAGCTTGCTCCGGGACAGGGGATATTATGAGCAGTTCTTC,CASSLLRDRGYYEQFF
TRBJ2-6,NA,few,TRBV19,TGTGCCAGTAGTATGTTGGGCCTCTCTGGGGCCAACGTCCTGACTTTC,CASSMLGLSGANVLTF
TRBJ2-3,TRBD2,NA,TRBV25-1,TGTGCCAGCAGTAAGACTAGCGGGAGTCGGGATACGCAGTATTTT,CASSKTSGSRDTQYF
TRBJ2-7,NA,NA,TRBV11-2,TGTGCCAGCAGCCCGGGGGTAGGGCACGAGCAGTACTTC,CASSPGVGHEQYF
TRBJ2-7,NA,NA,TRBV4-1,TGCGCCAGCAGCCAAGAGAGGGAGACTGGGGTAGCCCAGTACTTC,CASSQERETGVAQYF
TRBJ2-5,NA,NA,TRBV7-3,TGTGCCAGCAGCTTAAGAAGGGGGAACCCCCAAGAGACCCAGTACTTC,CASSLRRGNPQETQYF
TRBJ1-1,TRBD1,NA,TRBV19,TGTGCCAGTAGTGACAGGGGCGGGAACACTGAAGCTTTCTTT,CASSDRGGNTEAFF
TRBJ1-1,NA,NA,TRBV7-3,TGTGCCAGCAGCCGGGAGTTGAACACTGAAGCTTTCTTT,CASSRELNTEAFF
TRBJ1-5,NA,NA,TRBV5-3,TGTGCCAGAAGCGGACCCGGAGCGGGCGGATTTCAGCCCCAGCATTTT,CARSGPGAGGFQPQHF
TRBJ2-7,NA,NA,TRBV27,TGTGCCAGCAGTCGACCTCGGTCCCCTGTCCACGAGCAGTACTTC,CASSRPRSPVHEQYF
TRBJ2-3,NA,NA,TRBV29-1,TGCAGCGGAGGGGCCACAGATACGCAGTATTTT,CSGGATDTQYF
TRBJ1-1,NA,NA,TRBV14,TGTGCCAGCAGCCAAGGACAGTTAAACACTGAAGCTTTCTTT,CASSQGQLNTEAFF